This T cell receptor beta chain came from a study of control samples from healthy donors and cancer patients. The CDR3 is made up of 14 amino acids. Germline CDR1 reads SGHDN; CDR2 reads FVKESK. Trimming removed 0 bases from V and 1 base from J, with 6 bases in between. The assay was immunoSEQ multiplex PCR, and TCRdb's table has in-frame clones only and misses some. Among 60,000 to 70,000 clones listed, approximately 88% were seen once. The chain uses TRBV14 and TRBJ1-1; TRBD1 might be the D (5 bases). The specimen was PBMCs. The receptor was derived from a woman aged 45-65 years with lung cancer. CDR3 region: CASSQDGGNTEAFF. CDR3 nucleotides: TGTGCCAGCAGCCAAGATGGGGGGAACACTGAAGCTTTCTTT.